The 13 T cell receptor beta chains below come from one sample, sequenced in a study of blood T cell repertoires in COVID-19. TCRdb keeps only in-frame clones here, not all; method: immunoSEQ multiplex PCR. The table records 85,000 to 110,000 clones, approximately 89% of them present only once. Source material: peripheral blood. The receptors shown here come from an elderly woman in a cohort sampled during active COVID-19.

This clone was recorded once. The V gene is TRBV7-3, the J gene TRBJ1-1; no clear D. Trimming shortened V by 0 bases and J by 11 bases, and 13 bases separated the two germline ends. Germline V lookup: CDR1 SGHTA, CDR2 FQGTGA. This CDR3 has 13 residues. DNA of the CDR3: TGTGCCAGCAGCTTAACCCCTGAGGTGCGGGCTTTCTTT. This translates into CASSLTPEVRAFF.

The chain carries TRBV7-2 and TRBJ2-1; weak D call: TRBD1 (6 bases). The CDR3 extends over 14 amino acids. Looked up from germline, CDR1 is SGHTA and CDR2 is FQGNSA. Trimming cost V 8 bases and J 9 bases, with 20 bases left between them. This CDR3 is CASSRGRGWVEQFF. Written as DNA, the CDR3 is TGTGCCAGCTCCAGGGGCAGGGGATGGGTTGAGCAGTTCTTC. Supplemented by reference TRBV7-2 and TRBJ2-1, the full variable domain reads GAGVSQSPSNKVTEKGKDVELRCDPISGHTALYWYRQSLGQGLEFLIYFQGNSAPDKSGLPSDRFSAERTGGSVSTLTIQRTQQEDSAVYLCASSRGRGWVEQFFGPGTRLTVL.

This chain links TRBV14 with TRBJ1-4, with TRBD1 as a possible D gene (5 bases). V was pared by 4 bases and J by 6 bases, with 18 bases between. This CDR3 region has 16 residues. CDR1 and CDR2 (germline): SGHDN, FVKESK. CDR3 DNA sequence: TGTGCCAGCAGCCCCTCAGGGAGGCGGATTTATGAAAAACTGTTTTTT. Its translation: CASSPSGRRIYEKLFF.

The chain carries TRBV4-2 and TRBJ2-1; the D is unclear. The CDR3 runs 18 residues. The ends were cut back, 1 base at V and 5 bases at J, with 21 bases in the middle. Germline lookup yields CDR1 LGHNA and CDR2 YNFKEQ. CDR3 residues: CASSQAALGAPLDNEQFF. The DNA for the CDR3 is TGTGCCAGCAGCCAAGCGGCTCTCGGCGCCCCCCTAGACAATGAGCAGTTCTTC.

The count of this clone is one. V and J are TRBV4-2 and TRBJ2-1; TRBD1 is a possible D gene (6 bases). Trimming stripped 4 bases from V and 15 bases from J, with 25 bases between. Germline CDR1 and CDR2: LGHNA and YNFKEQ. The CDR3 is made up of 15 amino acids. The CDR3 loop reads CASSLNSGDTASRFF. The CDR3 nucleotides are TGTGCCAGCAGCCTCAACTCCGGGGACACCGCCTCGAGGTTCTTC.

The chain links TRBV4-2 to TRBJ1-1; D is possibly TRBD1 (5 bases). Germline V gives CDR1 LGHNA, CDR2 YNFKEQ. V lost 1 base to trimming and J lost 3 bases, with 15 bases between them. The CDR3 totals 16 residues. The chain's CDR3 is CASSQGTPLGYTEAFF. The CDR3 coding sequence is TGTGCCAGCAGCCAAGGGACACCGTTGGGATACACTGAAGCTTTCTTT.

V usage is TRBV18 and J usage is TRBJ1-3; D perhaps matches TRBD1 (5 bases). The germline CDR1 and CDR2 sequences are KGHSH and LQKENI. V shed 6 bases and J shed 0 bases, with 12 bases lying between them. The CDR3 is 15 residues long. The CDR3: CASSLAGHSGNTIYF. The CDR3 DNA is TGTGCCAGCTCCCTCGCCGGACACTCTGGAAACACCATATATTTT. The full variable domain, completed using reference TRBV18 and TRBJ1-3, is NAGVMQNPRHLVRRRGQEARLRCSPMKGHSHVYWYRQLPEEGLKFMVYLQKENIIDESGMPKERFSAEFPKEGPSILRIQQVVRGDSAAYFCASSLAGHSGNTIYFGEGSWLTVV.

The V and J genes are TRBV6-5 and TRBJ2-1, with TRBD2 as a possible D gene (5 bases). V lost 7 bases and J 0 bases, leaving 13 bases between the germline ends. CDR3 size: 15 residues. The germline V gene has CDR1 MNHEY and CDR2 SVGAGI. The CDR3 region is CASIRTGSSYNEQFF. The CDR3 nucleotides are TGTGCCAGCATTAGGACGGGAAGCTCCTACAATGAGCAGTTCTTC.

V and J are TRBV3-1 (or the pseudogene TRBV3-2) and TRBJ2-1, with 9 bases identical to TRBD2. J was trimmed by 11 bases and V by 4 bases; bases with no gene match: 6. The CDR3 runs 13 residues. CDR1 is LGHDT, CDR2 YNNKEL, per germline (reference sequence). CDR3 in amino acids: CASSPLSGGKQFF. DNA for the CDR3: TGTGCCAGCAGCCCCCTCAGCGGGGGGAAGCAGTTCTTC.

This clone showed up just a few times. V and J are TRBV4-1 and TRBJ2-7; D is unclear. This CDR3 is 16 amino acids long. V lost 5 bases and J lost 5, with 22 bases in between. Germline V gene sequence: CDR1 MGHRA, CDR2 YSYEKL. CDR3: CASSSNEAQPPHEQYF. DNA for the CDR3: TGCGCCAGCAGCTCTAATGAGGCCCAGCCACCACACGAGCAGTACTTC.

The table lists this clone with a count of one. This chain joins TRBV11-2 and TRBJ1-5; D perhaps matches TRBD1 (5 bases). The germline gives CDR1 SGHAT, CDR2 FQNNGV. The V and J ends lost 5 bases and 7 bases respectively, with 21 bases between them. The CDR3 runs 16 residues. This CDR3 reads CASSPGLAGRVQPQHF. The CDR3 DNA reads as TGTGCCAGCAGCCCCGGTCTTGCAGGGAGGGTCCAGCCCCAGCATTTT.

This clone was detected once. This chain links TRBV5-1 with TRBJ2-7; TRBD1 agrees at 9 bases. Germline trimming cut 4 bases from V and 0 bases from J; bases unmatched to any gene: 5. Germline CDR1 SGHRS, CDR2 YFSETQ. The CDR3 has 15 amino acids. The CDR3 protein is CASSPGTGSSYEQYF. CDR3 DNA: TGCGCCAGCAGCCCGGGGACAGGGAGCTCCTACGAGCAGTACTTC.

This clone was seen only once. V gene TRBV3-1 (or the pseudogene TRBV3-2) combines with J gene TRBJ2-1, with a possible D match to TRBD2 (6 bases). This CDR3 comprises 13 residues. The germline gives CDR1 LGHDT, CDR2 YNNKEL (reference sequence). Trimming shortened V by 2 bases and J by 6 bases, and 8 bases separated the two germline ends. CDR3 amino acids: CASSQFGGNEQFF. CDR3 coding DNA: TGTGCCAGCAGCCAATTCGGGGGCAATGAGCAGTTCTTC.